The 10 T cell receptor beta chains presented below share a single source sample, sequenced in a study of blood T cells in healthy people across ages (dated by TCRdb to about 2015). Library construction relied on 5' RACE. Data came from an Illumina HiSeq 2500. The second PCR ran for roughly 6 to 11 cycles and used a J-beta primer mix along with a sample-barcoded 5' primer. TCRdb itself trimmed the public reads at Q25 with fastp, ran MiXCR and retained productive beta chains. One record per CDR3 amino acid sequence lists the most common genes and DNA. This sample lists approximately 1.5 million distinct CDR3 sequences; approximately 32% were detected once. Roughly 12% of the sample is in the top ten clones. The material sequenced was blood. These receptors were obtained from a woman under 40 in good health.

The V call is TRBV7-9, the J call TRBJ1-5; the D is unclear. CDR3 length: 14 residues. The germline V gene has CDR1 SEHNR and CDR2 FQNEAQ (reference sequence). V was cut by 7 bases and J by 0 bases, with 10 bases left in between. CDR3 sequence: CASTAVNSNQPQHF. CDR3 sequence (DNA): TGTGCCAGCACGGCAGTTAATAGCAATCAGCCCCAGCATTTT.

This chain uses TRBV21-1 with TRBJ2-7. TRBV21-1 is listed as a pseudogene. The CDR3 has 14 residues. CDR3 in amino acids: CASSKGHSFYEQYF. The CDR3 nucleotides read TGTGCCAGCAGCAAAGGACACAGCTTCTACGAGCAGTACTTC.

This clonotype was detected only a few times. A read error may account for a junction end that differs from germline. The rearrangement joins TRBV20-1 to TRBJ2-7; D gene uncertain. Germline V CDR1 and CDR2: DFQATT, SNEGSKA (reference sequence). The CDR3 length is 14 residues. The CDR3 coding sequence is TGTAGTGCTAGAGATCGAACCCGCTCCTACGAGCAGTACTTC. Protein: CSARDRTRSYEQYF.

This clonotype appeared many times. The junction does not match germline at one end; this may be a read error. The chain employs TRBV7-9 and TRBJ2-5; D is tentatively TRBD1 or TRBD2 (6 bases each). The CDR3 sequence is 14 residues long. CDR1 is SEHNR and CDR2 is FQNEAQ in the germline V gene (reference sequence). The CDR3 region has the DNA TGTGCCAGCAGTTTAGGGGGGTACCAAGAGACCCAGTACTTC. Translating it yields CASSLGGYQETQYF.

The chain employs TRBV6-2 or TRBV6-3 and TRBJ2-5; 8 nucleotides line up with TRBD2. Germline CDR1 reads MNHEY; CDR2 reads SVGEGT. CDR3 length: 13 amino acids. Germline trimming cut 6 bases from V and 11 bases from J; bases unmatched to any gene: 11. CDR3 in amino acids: CASSGGAPVEQYF. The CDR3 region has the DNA TGTGCCAGCAGCGGGGGGGCCCCCGTTGAGCAGTACTTC.

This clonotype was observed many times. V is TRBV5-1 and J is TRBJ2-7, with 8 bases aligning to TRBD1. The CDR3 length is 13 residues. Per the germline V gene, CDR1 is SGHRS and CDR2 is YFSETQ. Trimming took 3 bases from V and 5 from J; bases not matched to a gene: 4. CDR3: CASSWTGLDEQYF. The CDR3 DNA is TGCGCCAGCAGCTGGACAGGGTTGGACGAGCAGTACTTC. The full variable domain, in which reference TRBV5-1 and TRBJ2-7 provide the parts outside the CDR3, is KAGVTQTPRYLIKTRGQQVTLSCSPISGHRSVSWYQQTPGQGLQFLFEYFSETQRNKGNFPGRFSGRQFSNSRSEMNVSTLELGDSALYLCASSWTGLDEQYFGPGTRLTVT.

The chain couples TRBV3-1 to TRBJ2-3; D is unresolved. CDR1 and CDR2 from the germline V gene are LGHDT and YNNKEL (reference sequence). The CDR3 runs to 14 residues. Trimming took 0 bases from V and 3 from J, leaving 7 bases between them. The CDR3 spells CASSQEKSTDTQYF. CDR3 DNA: TGTGCCAGCAGCCAAGAGAAGAGTACAGATACGCAGTATTTT.

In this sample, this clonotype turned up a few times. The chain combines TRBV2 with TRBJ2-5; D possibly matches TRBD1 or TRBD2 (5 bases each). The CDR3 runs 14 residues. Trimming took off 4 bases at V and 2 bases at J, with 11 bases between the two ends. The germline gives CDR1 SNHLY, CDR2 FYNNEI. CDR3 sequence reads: CASSAGRYQETQYF. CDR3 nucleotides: TGTGCCAGCAGTGCGGGACGGTATCAAGAGACCCAGTACTTC.

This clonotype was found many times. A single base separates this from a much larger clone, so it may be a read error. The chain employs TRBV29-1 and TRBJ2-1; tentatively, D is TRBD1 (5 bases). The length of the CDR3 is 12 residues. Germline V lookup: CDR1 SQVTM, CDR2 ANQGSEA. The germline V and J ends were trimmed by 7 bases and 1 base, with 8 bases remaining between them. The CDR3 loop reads CSGGASYNEQFF. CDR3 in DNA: TGCAGCGGTGGGGCGTCCTACAATGAGCAGTTCTTC.

For the CDR3, the DNA is TGTGCCAGCAGCTTCTCCGGACTAGCGGCAAGCGAGCAGTACTTC. Its translation is CASSFSGLAASEQYF. The genes are TRBV7-8 and TRBJ2-7; 10 nucleotides match TRBD2. V lost 3 bases and J lost 6; bases outside the gene matches: 8. Germline V CDR1 and CDR2: SGHVS, FQNEAQ. The CDR3 is made up of 15 amino acids.